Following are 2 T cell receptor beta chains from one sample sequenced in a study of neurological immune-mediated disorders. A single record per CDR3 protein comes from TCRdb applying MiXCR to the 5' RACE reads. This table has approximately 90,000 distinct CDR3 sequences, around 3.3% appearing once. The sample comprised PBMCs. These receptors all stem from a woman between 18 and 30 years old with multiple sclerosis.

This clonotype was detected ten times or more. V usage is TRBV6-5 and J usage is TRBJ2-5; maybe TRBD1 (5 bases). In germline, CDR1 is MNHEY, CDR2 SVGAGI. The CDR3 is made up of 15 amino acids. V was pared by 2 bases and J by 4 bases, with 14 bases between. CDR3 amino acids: CASSYGQGKGETQYF. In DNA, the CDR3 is TGTGCCAGCAGTTACGGGCAGGGCAAGGGAGAGACCCAGTACTTC.

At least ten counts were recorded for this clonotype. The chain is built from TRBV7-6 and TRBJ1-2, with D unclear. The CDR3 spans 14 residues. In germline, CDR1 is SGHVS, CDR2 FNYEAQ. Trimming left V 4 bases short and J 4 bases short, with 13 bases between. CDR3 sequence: CASSSWGVSYGYTF. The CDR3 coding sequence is TGTGCCAGCAGCTCCTGGGGAGTGAGCTATGGCTACACCTTC.